Listed below are T cell receptor beta chains from one sample, sequenced in a study of blood T cells in healthy people across ages. TCRdb re-called the 5' RACE reads through MiXCR, storing one row per CDR3 protein. The sample lists more than 500,000 distinct CDR3 sequences; 25% to 30% were seen once. The material sequenced was blood. Receptors originate from a woman aged 70-85 years in good health. The CDR3 runs from the conserved cysteine through the conserved F or W. The D gene is left open where the match is weak. Rows may omit the clone size; those that give it use once, few, many or a size class.

J: TRBJ2-5; size: .; D: TRBD1; V: TRBV7-2; CDR3: CASSFWTGQETQYF; DNA: TGTGCCAGCAGCTTCTGGACAGGCCAAGAGACCCAGTACTTC
J: TRBJ2-7; size: few; D: .; V: TRBV27; CDR3: CASSLSSRASYEQYF; DNA: TGTGCCAGCAGTTTATCGAGCAGGGCATCCTACGAGCAGTACTTC
J: TRBJ2-7; size: .; D: TRBD2; V: TRBV7-2; CDR3: CASSLGHGGVVEQYF; DNA: TGTGCCAGCAGCTTAGGTCATGGGGGGGTGGTCGAGCAGTACTTC
J: TRBJ2-5; size: few; D: .; V: TRBV6-5; CDR3: CASSPGAALGETQYF; DNA: TGTGCCAGCTCCCCTGGGGCTGCCCTCGGAGAGACCCAGTACTTC
J: TRBJ1-4; size: few; D: .; V: TRBV5-1; CDR3: CASTTGGGATNEKLFF; DNA: TGCGCCAGCACTACGGGCGGGGGAGCAACTAATGAAAAACTGTTTTTT
J: TRBJ1-2; size: few; D: .; V: TRBV20-1; CDR3: CSARTGSSRGYTF; DNA: TGCAGTGCTAGGACAGGCTCATCCCGGGGCTACACCTTC
J: TRBJ2-5; size: few; D: TRBD1; V: TRBV7-2; CDR3: CASTPRDREETQYF; DNA: TGTGCCAGCACCCCAAGGGACAGGGAAGAGACCCAGTACTTC
J: TRBJ2-7; size: .; D: TRBD1; V: TRBV29-1; CDR3: CSVEVQGAGEQYF; DNA: TGCAGCGTTGAAGTACAGGGGGCGGGAGAGCAGTACTTC
J: TRBJ1-1; size: .; D: .; V: TRBV6-5; CDR3: CASSYSWGKTMNTEAFF; DNA: TGTGCCAGCAGTTACTCCTGGGGGAAGACCATGAACACTGAAGCTTTCTTT
J: TRBJ2-5; size: .; D: .; V: TRBV10-3; CDR3: CAISGNRGVEETQYF; DNA: TGTGCCATCAGTGGGAATAGAGGGGTCGAAGAGACCCAGTACTTC
J: TRBJ2-2; size: many; D: TRBD2; V: TRBV4-3; CDR3: CASSQDPAGASTGELFF; DNA: TGCGCCAGCAGCCAAGATCCAGCGGGGGCTTCGACCGGGGAGCTGTTTTTT
J: TRBJ1-5; size: .; D: .; V: TRBV20-1; CDR3: CSARRDRDTYQPQHF; DNA: TGCAGTGCTAGGAGGGACCGCGACACCTATCAGCCCCAGCATTTT
J: TRBJ1-1; size: .; D: .; V: TRBV7-2; CDR3: CASSLSRGVTEAFF; DNA: TGTGCCAGCAGCCTAAGCCGGGGCGTGACTGAAGCTTTCTTT
J: TRBJ2-7; size: .; D: TRBD2; V: TRBV6-1; CDR3: CASSEGGGAPYEQYF; DNA: TGTGCCAGCAGTGAAGGCGGGGGGGCCCCCTACGAGCAGTACTTC
J: TRBJ2-3; size: once; D: .; V: TRBV5-5; CDR3: CASSTRWSTDTQYF; DNA: TGTGCCAGCTCGACCAGGTGGAGCACAGATACGCAGTATTTT
J: TRBJ2-3; size: .; D: .; V: TRBV7-2; CDR3: CASSGILSTDTQYF; DNA: TGTGCCAGCAGCGGGATCCTTTCCACAGATACGCAGTATTTT
J: TRBJ2-3; size: few; D: .; V: TRBV9; CDR3: CASSPGGRDTQYF; DNA: TGTGCCAGCAGCCCCGGGGGCCGGGATACGCAGTATTTT
J: TRBJ2-2; size: .; D: TRBD2; V: TRBV6-2/TRBV6-3; CDR3: CASSAWVGGAHTGELFF; DNA: TGTGCCAGCAGCGCCTGGGTCGGGGGGGCCCACACCGGGGAGCTGTTTTTT
J: TRBJ1-3; size: .; D: .; V: TRBV11-2; CDR3: CASSLEAALGSGNTIYF; DNA: TGTGCCAGCAGCTTAGAGGCGGCTTTGGGTTCTGGAAACACCATATATTTT
J: TRBJ2-3; size: .; D: TRBD2; V: TRBV5-1; CDR3: CASSLPGGNTDTQYF; DNA: TGCGCCAGCAGCCTACCCGGGGGGAACACAGATACGCAGTATTTT
J: TRBJ2-3; size: .; D: .; V: TRBV5-1; CDR3: CASSSIQQDTDTQYF; DNA: TGCGCCAGCAGCTCAATCCAACAGGATACAGATACGCAGTATTTT
J: TRBJ1-4; size: .; D: TRBD1; V: TRBV12-3/TRBV12-4; CDR3: CASSLGTGGANEKLFF; DNA: TGTGCCAGCAGCCTAGGGACAGGGGGCGCGAATGAAAAACTGTTTTTT
J: TRBJ2-5; size: .; D: .; V: TRBV4-3; CDR3: CASSQDQVTQYF; DNA: TGCGCCAGCAGCCAGGATCAAGTGACCCAGTACTTC
J: TRBJ2-1; size: few; D: TRBD2; V: TRBV7-7; CDR3: CASSLTSANEQFF; DNA: TGTGCCAGCAGCCTGACTAGCGCAAATGAGCAGTTCTTC
J: TRBJ1-3; size: .; D: .; V: TRBV7-6; CDR3: CATSDRGNTIYF; DNA: TGTGCCACCAGCGACAGGGGAAACACCATATATTTT
J: TRBJ2-2; size: .; D: .; V: TRBV30; CDR3: CAWSVQVGFTGELFF; DNA: TGTGCCTGGAGTGTACAAGTCGGGTTCACCGGGGAGCTGTTTTTT
J: TRBJ2-3; size: .; D: .; V: TRBV28; CDR3: CASIEGDFSTDTQYF; DNA: TGTGCCAGCATAGAGGGGGACTTTAGCACAGATACGCAGTATTTT